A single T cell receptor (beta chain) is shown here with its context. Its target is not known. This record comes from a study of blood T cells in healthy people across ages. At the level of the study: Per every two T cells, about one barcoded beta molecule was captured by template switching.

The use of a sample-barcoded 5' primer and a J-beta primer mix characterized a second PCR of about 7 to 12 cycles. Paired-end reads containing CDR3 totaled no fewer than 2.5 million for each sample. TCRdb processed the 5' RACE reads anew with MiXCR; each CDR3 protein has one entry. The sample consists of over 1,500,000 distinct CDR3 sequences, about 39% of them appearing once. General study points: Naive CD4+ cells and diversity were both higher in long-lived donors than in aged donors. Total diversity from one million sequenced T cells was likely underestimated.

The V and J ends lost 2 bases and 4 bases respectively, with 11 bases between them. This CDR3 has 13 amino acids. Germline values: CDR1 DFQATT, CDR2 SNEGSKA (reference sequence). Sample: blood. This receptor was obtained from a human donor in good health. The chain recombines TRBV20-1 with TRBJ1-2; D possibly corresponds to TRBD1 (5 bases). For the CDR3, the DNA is TGCAGTGCTAGACCCCGGGGGGGCTATGGCTACACCTTC. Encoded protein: CSARPRGGYGYTF.